The clone carrying this T cell receptor beta chain was detected a few times. Antigen specificity is unknown. This record belongs to a study of cytomegalovirus exposure and HLA in healthy donors. Germline loops: CDR1 SGHRS, CDR2 YFSETQ. Germline trimming cut 0 bases from V and 1 base from J; bases unmatched to any gene: 1. The length of the CDR3 is 16 residues. Study observations and caveats: First-cohort TCR clusters tended to co-occur in the roughly 120 validation repertoires, a later analysis found. As was reported, the classifier diagnosed cytomegalovirus status with high specificity and sensitivity. There were some public TCRs occurring in many donors, but most TCR sequences were rare.

Profiled with immunoSEQ multiplex PCR; TCRdb holds only in-frame clones, not every one. The data show approximately 170,000 clones, less than 85% seen once. This sequence joins TRBV5-1 and TRBJ2-2; TRBD1 agrees at 9 bases. The specimen was PBMCs. The source of this sequence is a man younger than 35 in good health and CMV-seropositive. The CDR3 loop is CASSLGGQGNTGELFF. Written as DNA, the CDR3 is TGCGCCAGCAGCTTGGGGGGACAGGGGAACACCGGGGAGCTGTTTTTT.